This is a list of T cell receptor beta chains from one sample in a study of regulatory T cells in long-lasting Graves disease. TCRdb re-called the multiplex PCR reads with MiXCR, one entry per CDR3 protein. The sample lists roughly 420,000 distinct CDR3 sequences, about 16% seen once, with about 11% in the top ten. These data also formed part of another study, on T cells in Graves' hyperthyroidism and ophthalmopathy.

The sample in question was peripheral blood mononuclear cells (PBMCs), obtained at new diagnosis, from a patient treated with antithyroid drugs. These receptors all stem from a woman under 40 with Graves disease. The CDR3 runs from the conserved cysteine through the conserved F or W. The D gene is left open where the match is weak. Only some rows state a clone size, as once, few, many or a class for expanded clones.

V gene	J gene	clone size	D gene	CDR3 DNA	CDR3 protein
TRBV20-1	TRBJ2-5	few	NA	TGCAGTGCTAGAGACTTTACCAAGACCGCTCAAGAGACCCAGTACTTC	CSARDFTKTAQETQYF
TRBV18	TRBJ1-2	many	TRBD1	TGTGCCAGCAGCTTAGGGACAGGGGGGTATGGCTACACCTTC	CASSLGTGGYGYTF
TRBV20-1	TRBJ2-4	many	NA	TGCAGTGCTATCTCCCGTAAGACTAGTCCCAACATTCAGTACTTC	CSAISRKTSPNIQYF
TRBV10-2	TRBJ1-1	many	NA	TGCGCCAGCAGCAGGGAGGGGATTACTGAAGCTTTCTTT	CASSREGITEAFF
TRBV29-1	TRBJ1-6	NA	TRBD1	TGCAGCGTTGTGACAGGGAATAATTCACCCCTCCACTTT	CSVVTGNNSPLHF
TRBV7-2	TRBJ2-3	many	TRBD2	TGTGCCAGCAGTCCCACTAGCGGAGCTAGCACAGATACGCAGTATTTT	CASSPTSGASTDTQYF
TRBV3-1	TRBJ1-1	many	NA	TGTGCCAGCAGCTTAGGCAGGGTGGACACTGAAGCTTTCTTT	CASSLGRVDTEAFF
TRBV14	TRBJ2-5	NA	NA	TGTGCCAGCAGCCTTCGTCCGGAGACCCAGTACTTC	CASSLRPETQYF
TRBV30	TRBJ2-2	few	NA	TGTGCCTGGAGTGTAACCGGCACCGGGGAGCTGTTTTTT	CAWSVTGTGELFF
TRBV29-1	TRBJ2-2	many	TRBD1	TGCAGCCCCCGGACAGGGACGACCGGGGAGCTGTTTTTT	CSPRTGTTGELFF
TRBV5-1	TRBJ2-1	NA	TRBD2	TGCGCCAGCAGTGGAGGGAGTTCCGGGACTAGCGGGAGGCCCTCCAATGAGCAGTTCTTC	CASSGGSSGTSGRPSNEQFF
TRBV3-1	TRBJ2-5	once	TRBD2	TGTGCCAGCAGCCAGGCGGCTACTAGCGGACAAGAGACCCAGTACTTC	CASSQAATSGQETQYF
TRBV28	TRBJ1-5	many	NA	TGTGCCAGCAGTTTAATATGGACAGTTAGCAATCAGCCCCAGCATTTT	CASSLIWTVSNQPQHF
TRBV5-1	TRBJ2-1	few	TRBD2	TGCGCCAGCAGCCCCGGGGCTAGCGGGGGCGTCTCCAATGAGCAGTTCTTC	CASSPGASGGVSNEQFF
TRBV5-6	TRBJ2-7	NA	TRBD2	TGTGCCAGCAGCATCCCGGGACTAGTGATCTACGAGCAGTACTTC	CASSIPGLVIYEQYF
TRBV7-9	TRBJ2-1	many	NA	TGTGCCAGCAGCTTAGGGTGGCAGCATGTCAATGAGCAGTTCTTC	CASSLGWQHVNEQFF
TRBV27	TRBJ2-2	many	TRBD2	TGTGCCACCGTCGGCGGGGGTAAAGGGGAGCTGTTTTTT	CATVGGGKGELFF
TRBV10-1	TRBJ2-1	many	NA	TGCGCCAGCAGTGAAGTCCGGGGGTATGAGCAGTTCTTC	CASSEVRGYEQFF
TRBV5-5	TRBJ2-3	many	NA	TGTGCCAGCAGCTTGCTGGGACCAGATACGCAGTATTTT	CASSLLGPDTQYF
TRBV27	TRBJ1-2	many	TRBD1	TGTGCCAGCAGTTCGGAGACAGGGAGGGGCTACACCTTC	CASSSETGRGYTF
TRBV27	TRBJ2-3	NA	TRBD2	TGTGCCAGCAGAAGACTAGCGGGAGGTAACACAGATACGCAGTATTTT	CASRRLAGGNTDTQYF
TRBV18	TRBJ1-1	many	TRBD1	TGTGCCAGCTCACCACCGCTCCGGACAGGGTTGGAGTCAGCTTTCTTT	CASSPPLRTGLESAFF
TRBV20-1	TRBJ2-3	many	TRBD2	TGCAGTGCTAGAGATCCCATTAGCGGGAGCGACACAGATACGCAGTATTTT	CSARDPISGSDTDTQYF
TRBV13	TRBJ2-7	many	TRBD2	TGTGCCAGCAGCACTGGGACTAGCCACTACGAGCAGTACTTC	CASSTGTSHYEQYF
TRBV20-1	TRBJ2-1	many	NA	TGCAGTGCTCCAGTCCAGGGAGGTGGGGGCAATGAGCAGTTCTTC	CSAPVQGGGGNEQFF
TRBV20-1	TRBJ2-7	many	NA	TGCAGTGCTAGAGTCGGAGTTTACGAGCAGTACTTC	CSARVGVYEQYF
TRBV20-1	TRBJ2-7	many	NA	TGCAGTGCTAGAGCAAAGGTCTACGAGCAGTACTTC	CSARAKVYEQYF